The 32 T cell receptor beta chains presented below share a single source sample, sequenced in a study of early T cells in non-severe SARS-CoV-2 infection. From the 5' RACE reads, TCRdb called clonotypes with MiXCR, one entry per CDR3 protein. The sample has about 55,000 distinct CDR3 sequences; under 15% are singletons. This specimen consisted of whole blood, obtained at baseline. Receptor source: an adult who was a healthcare worker with PCR-confirmed SARS-CoV-2 infection or an uninfected control (not recorded which).

This clonotype has only a few counts. The rearrangement links TRBV5-5 to TRBJ1-1; D gene uncertain. Germline V gene data show CDR1 as SGHKS and CDR2 as YYEKEE (reference sequence). V lost 0 bases and J lost 5, with 11 bases in between. This CDR3 is 14 amino acids long. The CDR3 DNA follows: TGTGCCAGCAGCTTGGAGGAGGGAAGGACTGAAGCTTTCTTT. Its protein product is CASSLEEGRTEAFF.

The chain employs TRBV7-8 and TRBJ1-5, with D possibly TRBD1 on 5 matching bases. With 6 bases removed from V and 0 bases from J, the gap between germline ends came to 9 bases. CDR3 size: 14 residues. Germline V gene sequence: CDR1 SGHVS, CDR2 FQNEAQ. Here the CDR3 DNA reads TGTGCCAGCAGGTTTGGGGCTAGCAATCAGCCCCAGCATTTT. Amino acid sequence: CASRFGASNQPQHF.

V usage is TRBV20-1 and J usage is TRBJ1-1; D may be TRBD1 (5 bases). Trimming took off 5 bases at V and 8 bases at J, with 21 bases between the two ends. The germline V gene has CDR1 DFQATT and CDR2 SNEGSKA (reference sequence). The CDR3 totals 14 residues. CDR3 loop: CSARESTQGKEAFF. For the CDR3, the DNA is TGCAGTGCTCGCGAGTCAACTCAGGGTAAGGAAGCTTTCTTT.

This clonotype was seen at least ten times. V and J are TRBV7-2 and TRBJ2-2; no clear D. From germline, CDR1 is SGHTA and CDR2 FQGNSA. This CDR3 is built from 14 residues. V shed 5 bases and J shed 2 bases, with 9 bases lying between them. The CDR3 nucleotides are TGTGCCAGCAGCCCCCCCCCCAACACCGGGGAGCTGTTTTTT. This gives the protein CASSPPPNTGELFF.

This chain links TRBV12-3 or TRBV12-4 with TRBJ1-2; 9 bases are shared with TRBD1. V lost 4 bases and J lost 7; bases outside the gene matches: 7. CDR3 size: 14 residues. In DNA, the CDR3 is TGTGCCAGCAGTTCCCCCGGGACAGGGTTTGGCTACACCTTC. Its translation is CASSSPGTGFGYTF.

In its sample, this clonotype was seen many times. The gene calls are TRBV27 and TRBJ1-6; D possibly corresponds to TRBD1 (5 bases). V was cut by 6 bases and J by 4 bases, with 16 bases left in between. CDR1 and CDR2 from the germline V gene are MNHEY and SMNVEV (reference sequence). The CDR3 is 16 residues long. The CDR3 DNA follows: TGTGCCAGCAGCCGGACCGCGACAGCTTATAATTCACCCCTCCACTTT. It specifies CASSRTATAYNSPLHF.

This clonotype was detected only a few times. The chain carries TRBV29-1 and TRBJ2-3; 7 bases match TRBD1. CDR1 is SQVTM, CDR2 ANQGSEA, per germline. V gave up 0 bases and J gave up 3 bases; unmatched junction bases: 9. This CDR3 has 16 amino acids. This CDR3 is CSVEDRYTGVTDTQYF. The DNA of the CDR3 is TGCAGCGTTGAAGATCGGTACACAGGGGTAACAGATACGCAGTATTTT.

This clonotype has only a few counts. The genes are TRBV19 and TRBJ2-3; D uncertain. Trimming took 9 bases from V and 1 from J, leaving 11 bases between them. The CDR3 is 13 amino acids. Germline V CDR1 and CDR2: LNHDA, SQIVND (reference sequence). The CDR3 sequence is CASHNLGTDTQYF. Written as DNA, the CDR3 is TGTGCCAGCCACAATCTGGGCACAGATACGCAGTATTTT. Together with reference TRBV19 and TRBJ2-3, the CDR3 gives the full variable domain: DGGITQSPKYLFRKEGQNVTLSCEQNLNHDAMYWYRQDPGQGLRLIYYSQIVNDFQKGDIAEGYSVSREKKESFPLTVTSAQKNPTAFYLCASHNLGTDTQYFGPGTRLTVL.

This clonotype was counted ten times or more. The chain couples TRBV9 to TRBJ2-6; 9 positions agree with TRBD1. The CDR3 covers 16 residues. Looked up from germline, CDR1 is SGDLS and CDR2 is YYNGEE. Trimming cost V 4 bases and J 2 bases; bases outside gene matches: 4. CDR3 in amino acids: CASSWDRETGANVLTF. The CDR3 DNA follows: TGTGCCAGCAGCTGGGACAGGGAGACTGGGGCCAACGTCCTGACTTTC.

The rearrangement joins TRBV5-4 to TRBJ2-7; 9 nucleotides line up with TRBD1. CDR3 length equals 16 residues. Germline CDR1 is SGHNT and CDR2 is YYREEE (reference sequence). After removal of 3 bases from V and 2 bases from J, the junction contained 9 bases not matched to a gene. The CDR3 reads CASSSPPGTGTYEQYF. In DNA, the CDR3 is TGTGCCAGCAGCTCACCCCCCGGGACAGGGACCTACGAGCAGTACTTC.

The V call is TRBV20-1, the J call TRBJ1-5; no firm D call. The ends were cut back, 5 bases at V and 1 base at J, with 12 bases in the middle. CDR3 length: 14 amino acids. In germline, CDR1 is DFQATT, CDR2 SNEGSKA (reference sequence). The CDR3 here is CSADIGGSNQPQHF. CDR3 DNA sequence: TGCAGTGCTGACATAGGAGGGAGCAATCAGCCCCAGCATTTT.

Only a few counts were recorded for this clonotype. J is TRBJ1-4 and V is TRBV27; D unclear. CDR3 size: 18 residues. Trimming removed 4 bases at V and 7 bases at J, with 25 bases between. Germline-derived CDR1 and CDR2 are MNHEY and SMNVEV (reference sequence). CDR3 in amino acids: CASSSVGHPNQLIEKLFF. The CDR3 DNA is TGTGCCAGCAGTTCCGTAGGTCACCCCAATCAACTAATTGAAAAACTGTTTTTT. The full variable domain, in which reference TRBV27 and TRBJ1-4 provide the parts outside the CDR3, is EAQVTQNPRYLITVTGKKLTVTCSQNMNHEYMSWYRQDPGLGLRQIYYSMNVEVTDKGDVPEGYKVSRKEKRNFPLILESPSPNQTSLYFCASSSVGHPNQLIEKLFFGSGTQLSVL.

The genes are TRBV12-3 or TRBV12-4 and TRBJ2-1, with 8 bases fitting TRBD2. After removal of 6 bases from V and 6 bases from J, the junction contained 7 bases not matched to a gene. The CDR3 contains 14 residues. The CDR3 here is CASRGLVGLNEQFF. The DNA of the CDR3 is TGTGCCAGCAGGGGACTAGTGGGACTCAATGAGCAGTTCTTC.

This clonotype was observed a handful of times. Here the CDR3 reads CSARDYKGSPMEQFF. The CDR3 coding sequence is TGCAGTGCTAGAGATTATAAGGGATCCCCTATGGAGCAGTTCTTC. The chain uses TRBV20-1 and TRBJ2-1; D is unclear. The CDR3 length is 15 residues. Trimming took off 0 bases at V and 10 bases at J, with 19 bases between the two ends. Germline CDR1 reads DFQATT; CDR2 reads SNEGSKA (reference sequence).

The chain recombines TRBV5-6 with TRBJ2-1, with D uncertain. V lost 0 bases, J lost 10 bases, and 8 bases lay in between. Germline V gives CDR1 SGHDT, CDR2 YYEEEE. The CDR3 has 12 amino acids. CDR3 nucleotides: TGTGCCAGCAGCTTGGATAGCAGGGAGCAGTTCTTC. It specifies CASSLDSREQFF.

The V and J genes are TRBV20-1 and TRBJ1-1; D unresolved. This CDR3 contains 12 residues. The ends were cut back, 6 bases at V and 5 bases at J, with 13 bases in the middle. Germline assignment: CDR1 DFQATT and CDR2 SNEGSKA (reference sequence). CDR3 region: CSAIRQATEAFF. The CDR3, as DNA: TGCAGTGCCATCAGGCAGGCTACTGAAGCTTTCTTT.

This clonotype was recorded a few times. The rearrangement uses TRBV29-1 and TRBJ2-7; 9 bases map to TRBD2. Germline CDR1 reads SQVTM; CDR2 reads ANQGSEA. The J segment lost 2 bases and the V segment lost 6 bases, leaving 5 bases of the junction unmatched. CDR3 size: 13 residues. The CDR3 coding sequence is TGCAGCGTGACTGGCGGGAGGGCCTACGAGCAGTACTTC. It is translated as CSVTGGRAYEQYF.

V and J are TRBV18 and TRBJ2-7; TRBD2 aligns across 7 bases. Trimming cost V 6 bases and J 5 bases; bases outside gene matches: 4. Germline V gives CDR1 KGHSH, CDR2 LQKENI. This CDR3 spans 12 amino acids. CDR3 sequence reads: CASSTSPNEQYF. The CDR3 DNA follows: TGTGCCAGCTCGACTAGCCCCAACGAGCAGTACTTC.

This clonotype has just a few counts. The chain is built from TRBV5-5 and TRBJ1-6; 7 nucleotides align to TRBD1. This CDR3 comprises 17 residues. With 3 bases clipped from V and 8 bases from J, the junction kept 14 bases outside the gene matches. The germline CDR1 and CDR2 sequences are SGHKS and YYEKEE (reference sequence). The CDR3 DNA reads as TGTGCCAGCAGCTCGGACGACAGGGACCGCCCGGATTCACCCCTCCACTTT. As protein: CASSSDDRDRPDSPLHF.

This clonotype has more than one count but fewer than ten. The V and J genes are TRBV7-2 and TRBJ2-3; tentatively, D is TRBD1 (6 bases). The V and J ends lost 4 bases and 6 bases respectively, with 11 bases between them. The CDR3 is made up of 13 amino acids. Germline V gene data show CDR1 as SGHTA and CDR2 as FQGNSA. The DNA of the CDR3 is TGTGCCAGCAGCTCCGGACAGATCGATACGCAGTATTTT. It is translated as CASSSGQIDTQYF.

The chain combines TRBV18 with TRBJ2-5, with 12 bases fitting TRBD2. There are 16 residues in the CDR3. The V and J ends lost 4 bases and 2 bases, in that order; junction bases with no gene match: 5. Germline lookup yields CDR1 KGHSH and CDR2 LQKENI. CDR3: CASSQRTSGVQETQYF. The CDR3 DNA reads as TGTGCCAGCTCACAACGGACTAGCGGGGTACAAGAGACCCAGTACTTC.

This clonotype was seen a handful of times. V usage is TRBV11-2 and J usage is TRBJ1-4, with D possibly matching TRBD1 (5 bases). V was pared by 2 bases and J by 0 bases, with 13 bases between. The CDR3 is made up of 17 amino acids. Germline CDR1 SGHAT, CDR2 FQNNGV. The CDR3 sequence is CASSLQGISTTNEKLFF. The CDR3 nucleotides are TGTGCCAGCAGCTTACAGGGAATTTCGACAACTAATGAAAAACTGTTTTTT.

This clonotype was recorded at least ten times. V gene TRBV20-1 combines with J gene TRBJ2-2, with a tentative D call TRBD2 (7 bases). The V gene lost 6 bases and the J gene lost 8 bases, with 22 bases spanning the gap. Per the germline V gene, CDR1 is DFQATT and CDR2 is SNEGSKA (reference sequence). The length of the CDR3 is 15 residues. Written as DNA, the CDR3 is TGCAGTGCCCCGGGGGGCCCCGGCGGGAGAGGGGAGCTGTTTTTT. As protein: CSAPGGPGGRGELFF.

This clonotype has only a few counts. The CDR3 nucleotides are TGTGCCAGCAGTTTTCTAAGCGGAGGGATAGAGACCCAGTACTTC. Protein product: CASSFLSGGIETQYF. This chain joins TRBV28 and TRBJ2-5; tentative D call: TRBD2 (6 bases). The CDR3 length is 15 residues. From germline, CDR1 is MDHEN and CDR2 SYDVKM. The V end lost 3 bases, the J end lost 4 bases, and 15 bases lay between the germline ends.

The table lists this clonotype with a few counts. This chain joins TRBV29-1 and TRBJ2-7, with 7 bases fitting TRBD1. Germline CDR1 reads SQVTM; CDR2 reads ANQGSEA. The CDR3 loop spans 13 amino acids. With 6 bases clipped from V and 1 base from J, the junction kept 6 bases outside the gene matches. CDR3 sequence: CSVAGTASYEQYF. CDR3 bases: TGCAGCGTAGCCGGGACAGCTTCCTACGAGCAGTACTTC.

This clonotype was seen at least ten times. The rearrangement joins TRBV9 to TRBJ2-1; 9 bases map to TRBD1. Unmatched junction bases numbered 5, after V lost 2 bases and J lost 5 bases. This CDR3 contains 15 residues. CDR1 and CDR2 (germline): SGDLS, YYNGEE. CDR3 nucleotide sequence: TGTGCCAGCAGCGTTGGGACAGGGCACAACAATGAGCAGTTCTTC. Its translation is CASSVGTGHNNEQFF.

This clonotype was recorded at least ten times. The chain recombines TRBV11-2 with TRBJ1-4; D ambiguous. Germline V lookup: CDR1 SGHAT, CDR2 FQNNGV. V was trimmed by 2 bases and J by 8 bases, leaving 9 bases between them. CDR3 size: 13 residues. The CDR3 DNA reads TGTGCCAGCAGCTTATATACGGGCGAAAAACTGTTTTTT. Translation gives CASSLYTGEKLFF. The full variable domain, its missing parts supplied by reference TRBV11-2 and TRBJ1-4, is EAGVAQSPRYKIIEKRQSVAFWCNPISGHATLYWYQQILGQGPKLLIQFQNNGVVDDSQLPKDRFSAERLKGVDSTLKIQPAKLEDSAVYLCASSLYTGEKLFFGSGTQLSVL.

The CDR3 nucleotides are TGCGCCAGCAGCTTGAGATTAGGGAACACTGAAGCTTTCTTT. Translated, it gives CASSLRLGNTEAFF. The chain joins TRBV5-1 to TRBJ1-1; D is unresolved. The CDR3 is 14 residues long. Germline V lookup: CDR1 SGHRS, CDR2 YFSETQ. V lost 1 base, J lost 1 base, and 8 bases lay in between.

The chain recombines TRBV21-1 with TRBJ1-2; the table's D call, TRBD1, has no DNA check behind it. TRBV21-1 is noted as a pseudogene. CDR3 length equals 17 residues. The DNA of the CDR3 is TGTGCCAGCAGCGCCACAGGGACGGAAATATATAACTATGGCTACACCTTC. This codes for CASSATGTEIYNYGYTF.

Relative to its sample, this clonotype is medium-sized. J is TRBJ2-7 and V is TRBV4-1; the match to TRBD2 covers 8 bases. V shed 0 bases, J shed 0 bases, and the junction held 1 base outside the gene matches. In germline, CDR1 is MGHRA, CDR2 YSYEKL. The CDR3 contains 15 residues. CDR3 in amino acids: CASSQESGSSYEQYF. CDR3 DNA: TGCGCCAGCAGCCAAGAGAGCGGGAGCTCCTACGAGCAGTACTTC.

The chain joins TRBV5-4 to TRBJ2-1, with TRBD2 matching over 8 bases. CDR1 SGHNT and CDR2 YYREEE come from the germline V gene (reference sequence). Germline trimming cut 0 bases from V and 3 bases from J; bases unmatched to any gene: 2. The CDR3 totals 15 residues. The CDR3 region is CASSLAGGDYNEQFF. CDR3 coding DNA: TGTGCCAGCAGCTTGGCGGGAGGGGACTACAATGAGCAGTTCTTC.

This rearrangement joins TRBV19 to TRBJ2-2; D possibly matches TRBD1 or TRBD2 (5 bases each). V dropped 4 bases and J dropped 4 bases, with 13 bases sitting between them. The germline V gene encodes CDR1 LNHDA and CDR2 SQIVND (reference sequence). This CDR3 spans 15 amino acids. The chain's CDR3 is CASSRGTESTGELFF. CDR3 in DNA: TGTGCCAGTAGTAGAGGGACGGAGTCCACCGGGGAGCTGTTTTTT.